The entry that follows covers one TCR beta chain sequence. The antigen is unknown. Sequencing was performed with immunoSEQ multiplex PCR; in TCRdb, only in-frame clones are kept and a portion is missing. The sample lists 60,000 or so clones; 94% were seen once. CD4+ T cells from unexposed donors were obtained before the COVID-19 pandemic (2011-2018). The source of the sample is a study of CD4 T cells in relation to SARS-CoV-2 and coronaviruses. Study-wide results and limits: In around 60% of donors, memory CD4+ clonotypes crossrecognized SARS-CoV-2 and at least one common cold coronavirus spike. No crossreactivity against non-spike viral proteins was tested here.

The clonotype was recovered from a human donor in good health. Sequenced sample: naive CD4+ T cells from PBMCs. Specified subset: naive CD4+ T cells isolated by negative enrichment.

The CDR3 spells CASSPALGRENYEQYF. CDR3 DNA: TGTGCCAGCAGCCCCGCCCTAGGGCGGGAGAACTACGAGCAGTACTTC. The rearrangement uses TRBV16 and TRBJ2-7; 7 nucleotides match TRBD2. The germline CDR1 and CDR2 sequences are KGHSY and FQNENV. The length of the CDR3 is 16 residues. Trimming took 4 bases from V and 3 from J; bases not matched to a gene: 12.